This T cell receptor beta chain was sequenced during a study of cytomegalovirus exposure and HLA in healthy donors. Study results and limitations: The sole available immune exposure information was CMV serostatus.

Germline lookup yields CDR1 KGHSH and CDR2 LQKENI. V was trimmed by 3 bases and J by 1 base, leaving 15 bases between them. The CDR3 sequence is 16 residues long. As for this clone: What it recognizes is unknown.

This PCR relied on a set of 60 Vbeta primers and 13 Jbeta primers. Sequenced by immunoSEQ multiplex PCR; TCRdb stores in-frame clones only, minus some. Of fewer than 150,000 clones in the sample, 60% to 80% were seen once. The chain joins TRBV18 to TRBJ1-1; D remains ambiguous. The sample was PBMCs. The receptor was isolated from a man over 45 in good health and CMV-seropositive. As DNA, the CDR3 is TGTGCCAGCTCACCGGAACAGTACTTGAAGAACACTGAAGCTTTCTTT. It translates to CASSPEQYLKNTEAFF.